Below are 31 T cell receptor gamma chains sequenced from a single sample in a study of gamma delta lymphoproliferative disorders and STAT genes. TCRdb re-called clones from the multiplex PCR reads via CATT. The sample shows about 1,800 gamma-chain clones, about 18% of them seen only once. PBMCs from patients and controls supplied the genomic DNA for sequencing. Sequencing was performed on blood. All receptors come from a human donor in good health.

A remark on this clone: The junction departs from the called germline gene at one end, perhaps through a read error. This chain connects TRGV10 to TRGJ1 or TRGJ2. No J gene is reported in TCRdb; it was inferred here by comparing the DNA with germline. TRGV10 is identified as an open reading frame with a role that is uncertain. CDR3 length: 14 amino acids. The CDR3 reads CSVGGFPKNYKKLF. The CDR3 coding sequence is TGCAGCGTGGGAGGATTCCCGAAAAATTATAAGAAACTCTTT.

This clone is labeled as medium-sized. A read error likely explains why the TCRdb protein, taken from a much larger clone, differs from this DNA's translation at residue 9; the protein shown is translated from the DNA. Distinct nucleotide sequences in the sample also encode this CDR3. V and J are TRGV10 and TRGJP1. The J gene is not listed in TCRdb, so it was assigned here from a DNA match to germline. TRGV10 is given ORF status, its function remaining uncertain. CDR3 size: 13 residues. The CDR3 DNA is TGTGCTGCGTGGGGCGTAACTGGTCGGTTCAAGATATTT. It is translated as CAAWGVTGRFKIF.

This clone showed up just a few times. It differs at one base from a far larger clone, so likely a read error. The same CDR3 can be traced to other DNA sequences in this sample. The chain joins TRGV8 to TRGJP2. TCRdb offers no J gene call, so here the DNA was matched to germline to obtain one. CDR3 length equals 18 residues. The V segment lost 0 bases and the J segment 0 bases; nucleotides outside the gene matches: 10. CDR1 and CDR2 (germline): VENAVY, YDSYNSRV. The CDR3 region has the DNA TGTGCCACCTGGGATAGGCCTCGGGTGTATAGTAGTGATTGGATCAAGACGTTT. This gives the protein CATWDRPRVYSSDWIKTF.

As regards this clone: TCRdb pairs this DNA with a much larger clone's protein that differs at residue 3, likely a read error; the protein shown was translated from the DNA. The CDR3 DNA reads as TGTGCTGTGTGGGATCGGCGATGCACTGGTTGGTTCAAGATATTT. It is translated as CAVWDRRCTGWFKIF. The gene calls are TRGV10 and TRGJP1. The J gene was not available in TCRdb and was assigned here by matching the DNA to germline segments. TRGV10 falls under the ORF class, with uncertain function. This CDR3 contains 15 residues.

The J gene is TRGJ1 or TRGJ2, the V gene TRGV10. TCRdb records no J gene; here it was assigned by comparing the DNA to germline. TRGV10 has ORF status, its function being uncertain. The J segment lost 1 base and the V segment lost 8 bases, leaving 9 bases of the junction unmatched. This CDR3 comprises 14 residues. Here the CDR3 DNA reads TGTGCTGCGTGGATCATACCCAATTATTATAAGAAACTCTTT. Residues: CAAWIIPNYYKKLF.

To note about this clone: TCRdb's listed protein matches a much larger clone and diverges from this DNA's translation at residue 5, likely through a read error; the protein shown comes from the DNA. The V and J genes are TRGV4 and TRGJ1 or TRGJ2. No J segment appears in TCRdb, so it was assigned here by matching the sequence to germline. V shed 5 bases, J shed 2 bases, and the junction held 12 bases outside the gene matches. The V gene's germline CDR1 is EGSTGY and CDR2 YDSYTSSV. The CDR3 runs to 15 residues. CDR3 bases: TGTGCCACCTGGGGTGGTGTTAATTATTATTATAAGAAACTCTTT. Residues: CATWGGVNYYYKKLF.

This clone is medium-sized (0.01 to 0.1%). The chain joins TRGV4 to TRGJ1 or TRGJ2. Assignment of the J gene here rests on matching the DNA to germline, because TCRdb gives none. There are 12 residues in the CDR3. With 0 bases clipped from V and 6 bases from J, the junction kept 2 bases outside the gene matches. Looked up from germline, CDR1 is EGSTGY and CDR2 is YDSYTSSV. As DNA, the CDR3 is TGTGCCACCTGGGATGGGCTTTATAAGAAACTCTTT. It specifies CATWDGLYKKLF.

In the case of this clone: A far larger clone is one base from this, pointing to a likely read error. It is unclear where the CDR3 begins or ends on the DNA, so no DNA is shown, and the CDR3 is as TCRdb lists it. The J segment was not called; the V segment is TRGV11. TRGV11 is designated an ORF whose function remains uncertain. The CDR3 sequence runs 19 residues, both termini included. The CDR3 is CTTVPAGFRVHTTGWFKIF.

This clone is deemed large (0.1 to 1%). This chain links TRGV4 with TRGJP2. The J gene is not listed in TCRdb, so it was assigned here from a DNA match to germline. The ends lost 2 bases at V and 2 bases at J; junction bases unmatched: 5. The CDR3 covers 15 residues. Germline lookup yields CDR1 EGSTGY and CDR2 YDSYTSSV. In DNA, the CDR3 is TGTGCCACCTGGGATGATCTGAGTAGTGATTGGATCAAGACGTTT. Amino acids: CATWDDLSSDWIKTF.

The chain uses TRGV2 and TRGJP2. TCRdb offers no J gene call, so here the DNA was matched to germline to obtain one. Germline lookup yields CDR1 EGSNGY and CDR2 YDSYNSKV. The V segment lost 2 bases and the J segment 6 bases; nucleotides outside the gene matches: 12. This CDR3 is 16 amino acids long. The CDR3 spells CATWDEREMCDWIKTF. Written as DNA, the CDR3 is TGTGCCACCTGGGACGAGCGTGAGATGTGTGATTGGATCAAGACGTTT.

By frequency in the sample, this clone is medium-sized. The identical CDR3 is also encoded by other nucleotide sequences in the sample. The chain couples TRGV3 to TRGJ1 or TRGJ2. TCRdb is silent on the J gene; assignment here came from matching the DNA to germline. Germline values: CDR1 VTNTFY, CDR2 YDVSTARD (reference sequence). The V and J ends lost 2 bases and 3 bases, in that order; junction bases with no gene match: 16. This CDR3 has 17 residues. CDR3 in DNA: TGTGCCACCTGGGACACCCCAAGGTGGAATTGTTATTATAAGAAACTCTTT. Encoded protein: CATWDTPRWNCYYKKLF.

J gene calling gave no result, while the V gene is TRGV5. The CDR3 contains 9 residues. Germline CDR1 VINAFY, CDR2 YDVSNSKD. In nucleotides, the CDR3 is TGTGCACCTGGGACAGGAAAACTCTTT. It specifies CAPGTGKLF.

This clone was seen a handful of times. TCRdb's protein, taken from a much larger clone, differs from this DNA's translation at residue 3, likely owing to a read error; the protein displayed comes from the DNA. This chain joins TRGV2 and TRGJP2. In the absence of a J gene in TCRdb, the DNA was matched to germline to assign it here. CDR1 and CDR2 from the germline V gene are EGSNGY and YDSYNSKV. This CDR3 spans 12 amino acids. The CDR3 DNA follows: TGTGCCCCCTGGGACGGGTATTGGATCAAGACGTTT. This sequence encodes CAPWDGYWIKTF.

This clone was recorded many times. One base separates it from a far larger clone, so it is likely a read error. Other nucleotide sequences in the sample specify the same CDR3. V gene TRGV10 was called; the J gene was not. TRGV10 is annotated as an ORF whose role is uncertain. The CDR3 extends over 13 amino acids. In nucleotides, the CDR3 is TGTGCTGCGTGGGGCGTAACTGGTTGGTTCAAGATATTC. It codes for CAAWGVTGWFKIF.

This clone has just a few counts. The DNA is left out, because the CDR3 cannot be placed on it with certainty; the CDR3 is given as TCRdb lists it. V gene assignment gives TRGV4, but the J gene was left uncalled. The CDR3 is 21 amino acids in total, end residues counted. CDR1 and CDR2 (germline): EGSTGY, YDSYTSSV. CDR3 protein: CATWDGEGIIIRNSLAVEQHF.

This clone came up once. It is unclear where the CDR3 begins or ends on the DNA, so no DNA is shown, and the CDR3 is as TCRdb lists it. The J gene is uncalled and the V gene is TRGV11. TRGV11 is reported as an ORF; its role is uncertain. The CDR3 is 17 residues long, ends included. The CDR3: CTTVPAGLGNGIYKKLF.

A few counts support this clone. This likely came from a read error, as a far larger clone is one base away. It is unclear where the CDR3 begins or ends on the DNA, so no DNA is shown, and the CDR3 is as TCRdb lists it. The V gene call reads TRGV11; no J gene was called. TRGV11 is noted as an ORF with a role that remains uncertain. From its first to its last residue, the CDR3 has 18 amino acids. CDR3 region: CTTVPAGLGTNTGWFKIF.

With respect to this clone: A far larger clone is just one base off, so this is likely a read error. The same CDR3 is also encoded by other DNA sequences in this sample. No J gene was assigned, while the V gene was called as TRGV4. Germline V lookup: CDR1 EGSTGY, CDR2 YDSYTSSV. The CDR3 totals 14 residues. The CDR3 is CATWDVGSYYKKLF. Written as DNA, the CDR3 is TGTGCCACCTGGGATGTAGGGAGTTATTATAAAAAACTCTTT.

This clone is categorized as medium-sized (0.01 to 0.1%). V gene TRGV9 combines with J gene TRGJ1 or TRGJ2. In the absence of a J gene in TCRdb, the DNA was matched to germline to assign it here. From germline, CDR1 is GITISATS and CDR2 ISYDGTV (reference sequence). The V gene end was trimmed by 2 bases and the J gene end by 7 bases; junction bases not matched to a gene: 8. The CDR3 sequence is 13 residues long. CDR3 sequence reads: CALWEGFGYKKLF. The DNA for the CDR3 is TGTGCCTTGTGGGAGGGTTTCGGATATAAGAAACTCTTT.

About this clone: The DNA is omitted, as the CDR3 cannot be located on it reliably, and the CDR3 follows TCRdb's listing. There is no J gene call, but TRGV4 is given as the V gene. Germline V gives CDR1 EGSTGY, CDR2 YDSYTSSV. The CDR3 contains 18 residues when both ends are counted. CDR3: CATWEVIIRNSLAVEQHF.

This clone has only a few counts. The rearrangement links TRGV2 to TRGJ1 or TRGJ2. Matching the DNA to germline supplied the J gene, which TCRdb does not give. The J segment lost 11 bases and the V segment lost 0 bases, leaving 7 bases of the junction unmatched. The CDR3 spans 12 residues. The germline V gene has CDR1 EGSNGY and CDR2 YDSYNSKV. In nucleotides, the CDR3 is TGTGCCACCTGGGACGGGCATAAGGAGAAACTCTTT. Translated, it gives CATWDGHKEKLF.

This clone appeared a few times. The protein in TCRdb stems from a much larger clone and differs at residue 8 from this DNA's translation, likely a read error; here the protein is translated from the DNA. This sequence joins TRGV10 and TRGJ1 or TRGJ2. The J gene, not given by TCRdb, was assigned here from a germline match of the nucleotide sequence. TRGV10 is recorded as an ORF, its role being uncertain. The CDR3 is 11 residues long. J was trimmed by 11 bases and V by 8 bases; bases with no gene match: 10. The CDR3 DNA is TGTGCTGCGTGGGATTATCGGGAGAAACTCTTT. Translation gives CAAWDYREKLF.

This clone occurred a few times. This DNA's translation and the protein TCRdb lists, from a much larger clone, do not match at residue 12, likely due to a read error; the protein shown is translated from the DNA. The V gene corresponds to TRGV2; no J gene was called. The CDR3 runs 14 residues. Germline V gives CDR1 EGSNGY, CDR2 YDSYNSKV. CDR3 coding DNA: TGTGCCACCTGGGGCCCAAAGAATTATTATAAGAACCTCTTT. It translates to CATWGPKNYYKNLF.

The V and J genes are TRGV9 and TRGJP. No J segment appears in TCRdb, so it was assigned here by matching the sequence to germline. CDR3 length: 13 residues. CDR1 and CDR2 from the germline V gene are GITISATS and ISYDGTV (reference sequence). V was clipped by 3 bases and J by 10 bases; unmatched bases: 0. This chain's CDR3 is CALWELGKKIKVF. The CDR3 coding sequence is TGTGCCTTGTGGGAGTTGGGCAAAAAAATCAAGGTATTT.

This clone came up a few times. J is TRGJ1 or TRGJ2 and V is TRGV10. Assignment of the J gene here rests on matching the DNA to germline, because TCRdb gives none. TRGV10 is labeled an ORF, and its function is uncertain. CDR3 length equals 14 residues. Germline trimming cut 8 bases from V and 2 bases from J; bases unmatched to any gene: 10. In nucleotides, the CDR3 is TGTGCTGCGTGGGGGATCCTATATTATTATAAGAAACTCTTT. It yields the protein CAAWGILYYYKKLF.

This clone is judged medium-sized. The chain is built from TRGV5 and TRGJ1 or TRGJ2. Here the J gene came from matching the DNA to germline, since TCRdb omits it. V dropped 0 bases and J dropped 5; count of bases not matched to a gene: 1. Germline CDR1 reads VINAFY; CDR2 reads YDVSNSKD. This CDR3 region has 12 residues. CDR3: CATWDRDYKKLF. The CDR3, as DNA: TGTGCCACCTGGGACAGGGATTATAAGAAACTCTTT.

This clone was picked up a small number of times. The protein held in TCRdb is that of a much larger clone and does not match this DNA's translation at residue 3, likely because of a read error; the protein shown is translated from the DNA. The chain couples TRGV4 to TRGJP1. Matching the DNA to germline supplied the J gene, which TCRdb does not give. The CDR3 contains 15 residues. Germline V lookup: CDR1 EGSTGY, CDR2 YDSYTSSV. CDR3 nucleotide sequence: TGTGCCATCTGGGCTGGGGGAACCACTGGTTGGTTCAAGATATTT. Translated, it gives CAIWAGGTTGWFKIF.

Called V gene: TRGV2; the J gene was not called. The germline CDR1 and CDR2 sequences are EGSNGY and YDSYNSKV. This CDR3 comprises 13 residues. The CDR3 loop is CATWDGRWLVKIF. The DNA of the CDR3 is TGTGCCACCTGGGACGGGAGATGGTTGGTTAAGATATTT.

Note on this clone: This sequence is one base from a far larger clone and is likely a read error. This sample also contains other DNA sequences that code for the same CDR3. CDR3 region: CATWDGLVYYYKKLF. CDR3 sequence (DNA): TGTGCCACCTGGGATGGGCTGGTTTATTATTATAAGAAACTCTTT. This chain connects TRGV4 to TRGJ1 or TRGJ2. TCRdb lists no J gene, so it was determined here by aligning the DNA to germline. From germline, CDR1 is EGSTGY and CDR2 YDSYTSSV. V gave up 0 bases and J gave up 2 bases; unmatched junction bases: 7. This CDR3 spans 15 amino acids.

This clone is medium-sized (0.01 to 0.1%) by share. The likely explanation is a read error, given a far larger clone one base away. Other DNA sequences in this sample translate to the same CDR3. The chain carries TRGV10 and TRGJP1. TCRdb supplies no J gene; here it was assigned by aligning the nucleotide sequence to germline. TRGV10 is assigned to the ORF class and has an uncertain function. CDR3 length: 13 residues. The chain's CDR3 is CAAWGVTGWFKIF. Written as DNA, the CDR3 is TGCGCTGCGTGGGGCGTAACTGGTTGGTTCAAGATATTT.

This clone was observed a few times. Translating this DNA gives a protein that differs at residue 3 from the TCRdb one, which belongs to a much larger clone; a read error is likely, and the protein shown is this translation. The CDR3 protein is CAVWDLGYKKLF. As DNA, the CDR3 is TGTGCTGTGTGGGATTTGGGGTATAAGAAACTCTTT. The V call is TRGV10, the J call TRGJ1 or TRGJ2. No J segment appears in TCRdb, so it was assigned here by matching the sequence to germline. TRGV10 is treated as an ORF (open reading frame) with a function not yet certain. This CDR3 spans 12 amino acids.